The T cell receptor beta chain described here comes from a study of T cell changes during pregnancy in multiple sclerosis. Clones were sequenced by immunoSEQ multiplex PCR, and TCRdb holds only the in-frame ones, with some missing. The data contain about 120,000 clones, under 95% of them singletons. Germline lookup yields CDR1 SGDLS and CDR2 YYNGEE. J was trimmed by 6 bases and V by 0 bases; bases with no gene match: 7. CDR3 size: 16 residues. The sequence was obtained from a female donor with multiple sclerosis, enrolled in a pregnancy study. This sequence joins TRBV9 and TRBJ2-1, with TRBD2 identical over 9 bases. The source was peripheral blood, collected before pregnancy. CDR3 region: CASSVVPSGNPNEQFF. Here the CDR3 DNA reads TGTGCCAGCAGCGTAGTGCCTAGCGGGAACCCCAATGAGCAGTTCTTC.